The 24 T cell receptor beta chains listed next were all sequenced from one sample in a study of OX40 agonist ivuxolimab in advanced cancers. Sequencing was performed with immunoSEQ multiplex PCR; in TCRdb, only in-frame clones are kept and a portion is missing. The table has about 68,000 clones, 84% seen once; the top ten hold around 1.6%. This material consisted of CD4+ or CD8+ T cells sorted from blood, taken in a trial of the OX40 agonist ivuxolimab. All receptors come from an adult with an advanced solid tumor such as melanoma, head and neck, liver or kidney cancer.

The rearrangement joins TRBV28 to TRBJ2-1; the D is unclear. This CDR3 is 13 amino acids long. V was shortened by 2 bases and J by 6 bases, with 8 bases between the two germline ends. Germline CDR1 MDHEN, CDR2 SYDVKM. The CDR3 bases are TGTGCCAGCAGTTTAGAGGCCCTCAATGAGCAGTTCTTC. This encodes CASSLEALNEQFF.

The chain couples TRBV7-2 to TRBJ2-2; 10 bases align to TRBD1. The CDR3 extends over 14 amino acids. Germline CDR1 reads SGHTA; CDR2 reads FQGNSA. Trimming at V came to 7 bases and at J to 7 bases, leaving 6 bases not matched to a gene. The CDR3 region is CASTLGQGFGELFF. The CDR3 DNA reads TGTGCCAGCACCTTGGGACAGGGGTTCGGGGAGCTGTTTTTT.

CDR3 DNA: TGCGCCAGCAGCCAAGACCCAACGACGTTCTATGGCTACACCTTC. Encoded protein: CASSQDPTTFYGYTF. This chain connects TRBV4-1 to TRBJ1-2; D remains ambiguous. The V gene lost 0 bases and the J gene lost 4 bases, with 12 bases spanning the gap. The CDR3 has 15 amino acids. Germline assignment: CDR1 MGHRA and CDR2 YSYEKL.

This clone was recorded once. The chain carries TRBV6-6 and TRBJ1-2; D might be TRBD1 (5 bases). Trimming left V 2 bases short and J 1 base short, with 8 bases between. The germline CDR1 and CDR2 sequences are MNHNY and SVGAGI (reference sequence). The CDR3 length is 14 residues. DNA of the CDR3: TGTGCCAGCAGTTACGGGGGGGTTAACTATGGCTACACCTTC. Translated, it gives CASSYGGVNYGYTF.

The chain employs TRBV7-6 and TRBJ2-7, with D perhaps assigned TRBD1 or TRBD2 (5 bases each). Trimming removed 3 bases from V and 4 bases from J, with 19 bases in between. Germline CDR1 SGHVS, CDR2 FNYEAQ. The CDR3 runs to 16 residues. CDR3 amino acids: CASSLGDWGSGYEQYF. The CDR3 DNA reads TGTGCCAGCAGCTTGGGGGATTGGGGCAGCGGTTACGAGCAGTACTTC.

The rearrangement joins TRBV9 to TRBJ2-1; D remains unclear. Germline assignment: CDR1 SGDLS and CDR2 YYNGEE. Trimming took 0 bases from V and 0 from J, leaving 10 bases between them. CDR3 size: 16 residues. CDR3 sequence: CASSVDWGSSYNEQFF. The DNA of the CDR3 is TGTGCCAGCAGCGTAGATTGGGGTAGCTCCTACAATGAGCAGTTCTTC.

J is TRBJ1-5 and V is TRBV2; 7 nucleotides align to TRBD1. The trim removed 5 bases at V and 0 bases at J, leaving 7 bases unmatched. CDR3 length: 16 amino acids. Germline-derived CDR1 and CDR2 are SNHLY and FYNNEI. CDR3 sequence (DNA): TGTGCCAGCAGTACCACAGGGGTTAATAGCAATCAGCCCCAGCATTTT. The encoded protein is CASSTTGVNSNQPQHF.

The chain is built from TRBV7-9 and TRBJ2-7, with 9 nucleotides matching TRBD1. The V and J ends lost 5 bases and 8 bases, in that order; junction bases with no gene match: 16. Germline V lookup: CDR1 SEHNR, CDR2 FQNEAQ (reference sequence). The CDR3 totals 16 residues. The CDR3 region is CASSPAGDRAATKQYF. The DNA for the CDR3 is TGTGCCAGCAGCCCGGCAGGGGACAGGGCAGCTACGAAGCAGTACTTC.

CDR3 sequence reads: CASSSIGTSVYEQYF. CDR3 DNA: TGTGCCAGCAGCTCCATCGGGACTAGCGTCTACGAGCAGTACTTC. The chain has TRBV7-9 and TRBJ2-7; 10 positions match TRBD2. J lost 3 bases, V lost 4 bases, and 6 bases had no gene match. This CDR3 contains 15 residues. CDR1 is SEHNR and CDR2 is FQNEAQ in the germline V gene (reference sequence).

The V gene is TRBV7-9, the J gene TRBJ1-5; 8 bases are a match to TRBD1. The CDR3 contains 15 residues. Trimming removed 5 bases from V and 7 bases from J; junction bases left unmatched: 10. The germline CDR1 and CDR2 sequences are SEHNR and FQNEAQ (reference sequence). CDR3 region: CASSATGVRGQPQHF. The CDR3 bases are TGTGCCAGCAGCGCGACAGGGGTTAGAGGGCAGCCCCAGCATTTT.

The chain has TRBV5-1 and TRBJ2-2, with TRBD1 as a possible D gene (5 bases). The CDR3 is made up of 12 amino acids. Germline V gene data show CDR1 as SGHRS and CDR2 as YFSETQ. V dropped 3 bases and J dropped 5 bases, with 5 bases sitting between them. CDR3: CASSSGTGELFF. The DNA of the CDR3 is TGCGCCAGCAGCTCAGGGACCGGGGAGCTGTTTTTT.

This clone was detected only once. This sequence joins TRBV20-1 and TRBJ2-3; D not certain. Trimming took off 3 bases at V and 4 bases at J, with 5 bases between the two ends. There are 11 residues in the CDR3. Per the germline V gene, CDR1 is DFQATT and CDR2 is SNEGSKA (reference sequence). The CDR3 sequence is CSASAPDTQYF. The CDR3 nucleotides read TGCAGTGCTAGTGCCCCAGATACGCAGTATTTT.

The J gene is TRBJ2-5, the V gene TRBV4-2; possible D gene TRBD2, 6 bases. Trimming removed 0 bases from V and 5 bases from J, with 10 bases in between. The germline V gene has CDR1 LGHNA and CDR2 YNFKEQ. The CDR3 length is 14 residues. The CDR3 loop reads CASSQDGGTETQYF. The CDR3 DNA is TGTGCCAGCAGCCAAGATGGAGGGACCGAGACCCAGTACTTC.

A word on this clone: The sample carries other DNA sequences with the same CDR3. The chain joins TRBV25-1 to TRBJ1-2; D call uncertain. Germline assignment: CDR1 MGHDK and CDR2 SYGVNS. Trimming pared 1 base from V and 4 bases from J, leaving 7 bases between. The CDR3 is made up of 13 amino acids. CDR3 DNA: TGTGCCAGCAGTGAATCGGGCCTCTATGGCTACACCTTC. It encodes CASSESGLYGYTF.

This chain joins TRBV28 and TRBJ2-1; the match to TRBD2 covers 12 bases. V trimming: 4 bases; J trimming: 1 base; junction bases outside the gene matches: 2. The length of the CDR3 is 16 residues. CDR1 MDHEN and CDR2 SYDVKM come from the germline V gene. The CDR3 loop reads CASSSTSGGSYNEQFF. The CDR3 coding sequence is TGTGCCAGCAGTTCGACTAGCGGGGGATCCTACAATGAGCAGTTCTTC.

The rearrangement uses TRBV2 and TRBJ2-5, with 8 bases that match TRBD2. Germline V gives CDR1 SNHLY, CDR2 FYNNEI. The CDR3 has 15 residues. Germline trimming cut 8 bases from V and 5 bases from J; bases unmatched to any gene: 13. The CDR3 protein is CASAPTGTSHETQYF. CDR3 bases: TGTGCCAGCGCTCCTACCGGGACTAGTCACGAGACCCAGTACTTC.

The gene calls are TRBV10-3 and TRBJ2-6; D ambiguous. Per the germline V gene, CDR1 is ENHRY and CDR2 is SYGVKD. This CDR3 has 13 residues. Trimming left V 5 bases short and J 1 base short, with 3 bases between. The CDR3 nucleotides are TGTGCCATCAGTTCATCTGGGGCCAACGTCCTGACTTTC. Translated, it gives CAISSSGANVLTF.

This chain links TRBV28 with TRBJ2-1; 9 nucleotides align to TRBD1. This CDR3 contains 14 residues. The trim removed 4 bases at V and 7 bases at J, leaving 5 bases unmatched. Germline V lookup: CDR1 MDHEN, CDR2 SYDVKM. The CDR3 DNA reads TGTGCCAGCAGTTCGGGGACAGGGTGGAATGAGCAGTTCTTC. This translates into CASSSGTGWNEQFF. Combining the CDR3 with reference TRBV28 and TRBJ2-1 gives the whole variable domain DVKVTQSSRYLVKRTGEKVFLECVQDMDHENMFWYRQDPGLGLRLIYFSYDVKMKEKGDIPEGYSVSREKKERFSLILESASTNQTSMYLCASSSGTGWNEQFFGPGTRLTVL.

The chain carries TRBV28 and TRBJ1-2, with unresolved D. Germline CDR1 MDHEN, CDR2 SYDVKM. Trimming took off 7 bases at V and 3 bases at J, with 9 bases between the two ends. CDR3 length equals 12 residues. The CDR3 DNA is TGTGCCAGCAAGACGGCCCACTATGGCTACACCTTC. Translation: CASKTAHYGYTF.

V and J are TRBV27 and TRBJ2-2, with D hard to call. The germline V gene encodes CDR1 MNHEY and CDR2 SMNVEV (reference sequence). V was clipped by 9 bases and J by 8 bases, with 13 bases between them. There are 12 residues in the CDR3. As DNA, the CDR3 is TGTGCCAGTCCTGGGGTGGGGGGGGAGCTGTTTTTT. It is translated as CASPGVGGELFF.

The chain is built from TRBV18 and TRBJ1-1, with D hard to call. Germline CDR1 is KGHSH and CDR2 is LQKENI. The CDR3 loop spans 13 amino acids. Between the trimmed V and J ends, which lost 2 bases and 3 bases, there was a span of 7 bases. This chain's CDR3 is CASSPNIYTEAFF. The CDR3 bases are TGTGCCAGCTCACCAAATATCTACACTGAAGCTTTCTTT.

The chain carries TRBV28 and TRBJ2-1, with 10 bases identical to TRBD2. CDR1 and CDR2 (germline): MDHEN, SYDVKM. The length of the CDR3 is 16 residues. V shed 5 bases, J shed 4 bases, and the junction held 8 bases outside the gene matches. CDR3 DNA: TGTGCCAGCAGTATCCTAACTAGCGGGGTGTACAATGAGCAGTTCTTC. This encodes CASSILTSGVYNEQFF.

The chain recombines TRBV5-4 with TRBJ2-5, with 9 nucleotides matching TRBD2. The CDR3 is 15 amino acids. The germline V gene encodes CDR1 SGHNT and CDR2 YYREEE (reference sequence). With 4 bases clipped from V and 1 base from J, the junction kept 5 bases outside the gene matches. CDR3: CASSPTSGPQETQYF. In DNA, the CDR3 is TGTGCCAGCAGCCCGACTAGCGGACCCCAAGAGACCCAGTACTTC.

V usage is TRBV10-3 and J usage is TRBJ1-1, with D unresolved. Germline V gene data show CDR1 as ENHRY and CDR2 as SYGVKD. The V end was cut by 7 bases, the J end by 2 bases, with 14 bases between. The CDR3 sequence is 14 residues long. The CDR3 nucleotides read TGTGCCATCACGAGGGAGACAAGCAACACTGAAGCTTTCTTT. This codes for CAITRETSNTEAFF.